The 6 T cell receptor beta chains in this list originate from one sample, sequenced in a study of T cell changes during pregnancy in multiple sclerosis. TCRdb's table, derived via immunoSEQ multiplex PCR, lists solely in-frame clones and lacks some. The sample lists about 77,000 clones, 85% to 95% occurring once. This specimen consisted of peripheral blood, obtained after pregnancy. These TCRs come from a female donor in good health, enrolled as a control in a pregnancy study.

This clone was found a few times. Here the CDR3 DNA reads TGTGCCAGCAGCTACCTAGGGGGCAATCAGCCCCAGCATTTT. Protein sequence: CASSYLGGNQPQHF. The chain uses TRBV5-5 and TRBJ1-5, with D possibly being TRBD1 (5 bases). The CDR3 consists of 14 residues. Trimming stripped 3 bases from V and 2 bases from J, with 9 bases between. Germline CDR1 SGHKS, CDR2 YYEKEE (reference sequence).

The V call is TRBV4-1, the J call TRBJ2-3; maybe TRBD1 (5 bases). Germline lookup yields CDR1 MGHRA and CDR2 YSYEKL. The CDR3 runs to 13 residues. The ends were cut back, 7 bases at V and 2 bases at J, with 10 bases in the middle. As DNA, the CDR3 is TGCGCCAGCAAGGGGCCGTACACAGATACGCAGTATTTT. Protein: CASKGPYTDTQYF.

The genes are TRBV2 and TRBJ2-7; 9 nucleotides align to TRBD1. The CDR3 contains 12 residues. With V trimmed by 6 bases and J by 12 bases, 9 bases remained unmatched. Germline CDR1 SNHLY, CDR2 FYNNEI. CDR3 DNA: TGTGCCAGCAGGCCTACAGGGGGCGCTTGGTACTTC. It yields the protein CASRPTGGAWYF.

The chain uses TRBV7-2 and TRBJ2-7; TRBD2 matches 9 bases. The CDR3 is 14 amino acids. CDR1 is SGHTA, CDR2 FQGNSA, per germline. V trimming: 4 bases; J trimming: 4 bases; junction bases outside the gene matches: 5. The DNA for the CDR3 is TGTGCCAGCAGCTCGACTAGCGGTCCGTACGAGCAGTACTTC. As protein: CASSSTSGPYEQYF.

The chain couples TRBV28 to TRBJ1-4; 8 bases agree with TRBD1. The ends lost 3 bases at V and 6 bases at J; junction bases unmatched: 6. The CDR3 has 15 amino acids. Germline V gene data show CDR1 as MDHEN and CDR2 as SYDVKM. CDR3 bases: TGTGCCAGCAGTTTGGGCAGGGGGCTGGATGAAAAACTGTTTTTT. Amino acids: CASSLGRGLDEKLFF. Variable domain in full (rest from reference TRBV28 and TRBJ1-4): DVKVTQSSRYLVKRTGEKVFLECVQDMDHENMFWYRQDPGLGLRLIYFSYDVKMKEKGDIPEGYSVSREKKERFSLILESASTNQTSMYLCASSLGRGLDEKLFFGSGTQLSVL.

The J gene is TRBJ2-2, the V gene TRBV7-3, with D possibly matching TRBD1 (6 bases). The CDR3 contains 17 residues. Germline values: CDR1 SGHTA, CDR2 FQGTGA. V gave up 5 bases and J gave up 0 bases, with 16 bases separating them. CDR3 protein: CASSPPRGGPNTGELFF. CDR3 nucleotide sequence: TGTGCCAGCAGCCCACCCAGGGGCGGACCGAACACCGGGGAGCTGTTTTTT. The full variable domain, in which reference TRBV7-3 and TRBJ2-2 provide the parts outside the CDR3, is GAGVSQTPSNKVTEKGKYVELRCDPISGHTALYWYRQSLGQGPEFLIYFQGTGAADDSGLPNDRFFAVRPEGSVSTLKIQRTERGDSAVYLCASSPPRGGPNTGELFFGEGSRLTVL.